Following are 10 T cell receptor beta chains from one sample sequenced in a study of Ad26.COV2.S vaccination and SARS-CoV-2 variants. Assay used: immunoSEQ multiplex PCR; TCRdb lists only in-frame clones, some missing. Of 350,000 to 400,000 clones listed, 70% to 90% are singletons. Treatment: some 19 received Ad26.COV2.S at low or high dose, single or two shots; roughly five received placebo; per-sample allocation not given. The study sampled participants on day 63 after the first vaccine or placebo injection. The specimen was peripheral blood, collected in a trial of Ad26.COV2.S vaccine versus placebo. The receptor source for this set is a person aged 18-65 years who received the Ad26.COV2.S COVID-19 vaccine or a placebo.

This chain uses TRBV6-1 with TRBJ1-2; D might be TRBD1 (5 bases). This CDR3 is built from 15 residues. V lost 3 bases and J lost 4, with 15 bases in between. Looked up from germline, CDR1 is MNHNS and CDR2 is SASEGT. CDR3 coding DNA: TGTGCCAGCAGTGAGGCCTATGGGGGTGGCTATGGCTACACCTTC. Protein product: CASSEAYGGGYGYTF.

This chain connects TRBV7-9 to TRBJ2-7; the D gene is possibly TRBD1 (5 bases). V was trimmed by 3 bases and J by 4 bases, leaving 7 bases between them. CDR1 is SEHNR and CDR2 is FQNEAQ in the germline V gene (reference sequence). The CDR3 is made up of 12 amino acids. Here the CDR3 DNA reads TGTGCCAGCAGCTTCAGGGCTTACGAGCAGTACTTC. Translation gives CASSFRAYEQYF.

The rearrangement uses TRBV30 and TRBJ1-6; 7 bases fit TRBD1. With V trimmed by 0 bases and J by 10 bases, 9 bases remained unmatched. The CDR3 loop spans 15 amino acids. Looked up from germline, CDR1 is GTSNPN and CDR2 is SVGIG (reference sequence). The CDR3 spells CAWSVRDSFSSPLHF. The CDR3 DNA sequence: TGTGCCTGGAGTGTACGGGACAGCTTTTCATCACCCCTCCACTTT.

The rearrangement links TRBV6-5 to TRBJ2-7; D call uncertain. The V end was cut by 6 bases, the J end by 3 bases, with 15 bases between. This CDR3 region has 14 residues. Germline V CDR1 and CDR2: MNHEY, SVGAGI. The CDR3 region is CASSPLAPLYEQYF. The CDR3 coding sequence is TGTGCCAGCAGCCCCCTGGCTCCCCTCTACGAGCAGTACTTC.

The chain combines TRBV5-8 with TRBJ2-7; D possibly matches TRBD1 or TRBD2 (5 bases each). CDR1 is SGHTS and CDR2 is YDEGEE in the germline V gene. This CDR3 is built from 14 residues. Trimming left V 2 bases short and J 1 base short, with 10 bases between. CDR3 DNA: TGTGCCAGCAGCTTCCCTGGGGGATCCTACGAGCAGTACTTC. Residues: CASSFPGGSYEQYF. The full variable domain, in which reference TRBV5-8 and TRBJ2-7 provide the parts outside the CDR3, is EAGVTQSPTHLIKTRGQQATLRCSPISGHTSVYWYQQALGLGLQFLLWYDEGEERNRGNFPPRFSGRQFPNYSSELNVNALELEDSALYLCASSFPGGSYEQYFGPGTRLTVT.

This chain joins TRBV6-2 or TRBV6-3 and TRBJ2-7; no clear D gene. The CDR3 spans 13 residues. V lost 2 bases and J 4 bases, leaving 9 bases between the germline ends. Germline loops: CDR1 MNHEY, CDR2 SVGEGT. CDR3 protein: CASSYRVEYEQYF. CDR3 nucleotide sequence: TGTGCCAGCAGTTACAGGGTAGAATACGAGCAGTACTTC.

The chain employs TRBV11-3 and TRBJ2-1, with 8 bases identical to TRBD2. V lost 4 bases and J lost 5; bases outside the gene matches: 13. The CDR3 covers 17 residues. CDR1 and CDR2 from the germline V gene are SGHNT and YENEEA. The CDR3 sequence is CASSSEGWGLVNNEQFF. The CDR3 DNA follows: TGTGCCAGCAGCTCGGAGGGCTGGGGACTAGTGAACAATGAGCAGTTCTTC.

The chain employs TRBV7-9 and TRBJ2-1, with 7 bases fitting TRBD2. V shed 5 bases and J 3 bases; nucleotides not matched to a gene: 7. This CDR3 is built from 15 residues. Germline V lookup: CDR1 SEHNR, CDR2 FQNEAQ (reference sequence). The CDR3 nucleotides are TGTGCCAGCAGCATCACTAGCGCGAACTACAATGAGCAGTTCTTC. Protein sequence: CASSITSANYNEQFF.

This clone was observed a single time. The chain recombines TRBV25-1 with TRBJ2-5; D gene unclear. The germline V gene encodes CDR1 MGHDK and CDR2 SYGVNS. V shed 6 bases and J shed 12 bases, with 8 bases lying between them. This CDR3 is 9 amino acids long. Here the CDR3 reads CASRNVEYF. In nucleotides, the CDR3 is TGTGCCAGCAGGAACGTAGAGTACTTC.

The gene calls are TRBV6-4 and TRBJ2-7, with no clear D. CDR1 and CDR2 (germline): MRHNA, SNTAGT. V was pared by 4 bases and J by 4 bases, with 14 bases between. The CDR3 spans 14 residues. The CDR3 DNA is TGTGCCAGCAGTGCGGAGTTAGGAGCTTACGAGCAGTACTTC. Translating gives CASSAELGAYEQYF.